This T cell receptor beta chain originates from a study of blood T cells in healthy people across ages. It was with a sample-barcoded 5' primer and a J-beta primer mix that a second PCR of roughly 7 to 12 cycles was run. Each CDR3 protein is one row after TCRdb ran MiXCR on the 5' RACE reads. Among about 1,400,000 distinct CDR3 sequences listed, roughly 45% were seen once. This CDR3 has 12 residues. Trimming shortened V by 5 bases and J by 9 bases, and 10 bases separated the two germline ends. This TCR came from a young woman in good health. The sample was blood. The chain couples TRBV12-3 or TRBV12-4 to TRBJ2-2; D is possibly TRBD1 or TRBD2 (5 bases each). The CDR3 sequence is CASSRGDWELFF. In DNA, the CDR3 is TGTGCCAGCAGTCGAGGGGATTGGGAGCTGTTTTTT.